These T cell receptor beta chains were read from a single sample in a study of cytomegalovirus exposure and HLA in healthy donors. Clones were sequenced by immunoSEQ multiplex PCR, and TCRdb holds only the in-frame ones, with some missing. In the table there are 100,000 to 150,000 clones, around 79% of which are singletons. The material sequenced was PBMCs. Receptors originate from a woman in her thirties or forties in good health and CMV-seronegative. Each CDR3 is given with its conserved first and last residue. Fields, in order: clone size, D gene, J gene, V gene, CDR3 DNA, CDR3 protein. A D gene is named only where the DNA matches it firmly. Clone size, where shown, is once, few, many, or a class for clones that have expanded.

clone size: -
D gene: -
J gene: TRBJ2-6
V gene: TRBV21-1
CDR3 DNA: TGTGCCAGCAGCTTGAAAGGGGGACAGTTCAACGTCCTGACTTTC
CDR3 protein: CASSLKGGQFNVLTF

clone size: few
D gene: TRBD2
J gene: TRBJ2-7
V gene: TRBV18
CDR3 DNA: TGTGCCAGCTCACGGGGACTAGCGGGAGAGCTATACGAGCAGTACTTC
CDR3 protein: CASSRGLAGELYEQYF

clone size: -
D gene: -
J gene: TRBJ1-2
V gene: TRBV6-7
CDR3 DNA: TGTGCCAGCAGTCTTCCCTGGGTGCGGGCAAAACCTCATAACTATGGCTACACCTTC
CDR3 protein: CASSLPWVRAKPHNYGYTF

clone size: -
D gene: TRBD2
J gene: TRBJ2-4
V gene: TRBV5-1
CDR3 DNA: TGCGCCAGCAGCTTGGAAGTTGGACTAGCGGGAGCTAAAGCCTCCACGTATACCAAAAACATTCAGTACTTC
CDR3 protein: CASSLEVGLAGAKASTYTKNIQYF

clone size: few
D gene: -
J gene: TRBJ2-5
V gene: TRBV7-9
CDR3 DNA: TGTGCCAGCAGCTGGGGACATTCCCAAGAGACCCAGTACTTC
CDR3 protein: CASSWGHSQETQYF

clone size: -
D gene: -
J gene: TRBJ2-1
V gene: TRBV28
CDR3 DNA: TGTGCCAGCAGTTTATACGGTGAGCAGTTCTTC
CDR3 protein: CASSLYGEQFF

clone size: -
D gene: TRBD1
J gene: TRBJ1-5
V gene: TRBV19
CDR3 DNA: TGTGCCAGTAGCAACAATCGACAGGGGTCGGGGGATCAGCCCCAGCATTTT
CDR3 protein: CASSNNRQGSGDQPQHF

clone size: -
D gene: TRBD2
J gene: TRBJ2-7
V gene: TRBV11-2
CDR3 DNA: TGTGCCAGCAGCCCTAGCGGCTACGAGCAGTACTTC
CDR3 protein: CASSPSGYEQYF

clone size: -
D gene: TRBD1
J gene: TRBJ2-7
V gene: TRBV7-2
CDR3 DNA: TGTGCCAGCAGCTCCAAGACCGGGACAGGGAGCCCCTACGAGCAGTACTTC
CDR3 protein: CASSSKTGTGSPYEQYF

clone size: -
D gene: TRBD1
J gene: TRBJ1-2
V gene: TRBV28
CDR3 DNA: TGTGCCAGCAGGCAGGGACAGGGGGTCTATGGCTACACCTTC
CDR3 protein: CASRQGQGVYGYTF

clone size: -
D gene: TRBD2
J gene: TRBJ2-6
V gene: TRBV2
CDR3 DNA: TGTGCCAGCAGGCCCGGGACTAGCGGGAGAGGCGGGGCCAACGGCCTGACTTTC
CDR3 protein: CASRPGTSGRGGANGLTF